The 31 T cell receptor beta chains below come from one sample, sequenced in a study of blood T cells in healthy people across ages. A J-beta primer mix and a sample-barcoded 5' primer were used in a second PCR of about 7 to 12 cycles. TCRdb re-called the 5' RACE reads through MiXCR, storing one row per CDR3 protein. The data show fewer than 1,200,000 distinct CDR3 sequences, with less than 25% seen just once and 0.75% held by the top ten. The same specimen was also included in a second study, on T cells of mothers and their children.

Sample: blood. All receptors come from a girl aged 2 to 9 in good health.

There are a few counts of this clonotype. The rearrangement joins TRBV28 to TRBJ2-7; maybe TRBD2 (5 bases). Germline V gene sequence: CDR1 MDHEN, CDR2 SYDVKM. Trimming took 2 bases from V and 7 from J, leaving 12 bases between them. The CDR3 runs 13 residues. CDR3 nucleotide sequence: TGTGCCAGCAGTTTAAGCCCGGGAACAGAGCAGTACTTC. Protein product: CASSLSPGTEQYF.

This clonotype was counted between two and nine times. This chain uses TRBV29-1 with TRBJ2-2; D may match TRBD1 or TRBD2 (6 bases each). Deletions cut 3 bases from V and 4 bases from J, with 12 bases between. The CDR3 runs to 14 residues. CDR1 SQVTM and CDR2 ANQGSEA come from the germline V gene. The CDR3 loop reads CSVDVGGATGELFF. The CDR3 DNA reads TGCAGCGTTGACGTGGGGGGCGCCACCGGGGAGCTGTTTTTT.

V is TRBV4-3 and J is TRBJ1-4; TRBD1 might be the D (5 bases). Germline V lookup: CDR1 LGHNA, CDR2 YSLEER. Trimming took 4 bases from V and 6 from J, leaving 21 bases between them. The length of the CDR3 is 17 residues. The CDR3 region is CASSPGHSRAGDEKLFF. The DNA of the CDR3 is TGCGCCAGCAGCCCGGGCCACTCCAGGGCGGGGGATGAAAAACTGTTTTTT.

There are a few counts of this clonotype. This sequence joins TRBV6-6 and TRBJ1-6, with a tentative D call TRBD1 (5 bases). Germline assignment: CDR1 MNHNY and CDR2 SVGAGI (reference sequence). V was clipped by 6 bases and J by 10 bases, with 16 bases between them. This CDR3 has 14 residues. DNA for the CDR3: TGTGCCAGCAGAGTCGAGACAGAAAGATCACCCCTCCACTTT. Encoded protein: CASRVETERSPLHF.

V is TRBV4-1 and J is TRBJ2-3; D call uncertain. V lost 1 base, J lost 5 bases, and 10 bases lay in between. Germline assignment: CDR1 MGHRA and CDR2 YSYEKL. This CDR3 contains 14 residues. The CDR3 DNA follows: TGCGCCAGCAGCCAAGCCCCCATGGGAGATACGCAGTATTTT. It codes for CASSQAPMGDTQYF.

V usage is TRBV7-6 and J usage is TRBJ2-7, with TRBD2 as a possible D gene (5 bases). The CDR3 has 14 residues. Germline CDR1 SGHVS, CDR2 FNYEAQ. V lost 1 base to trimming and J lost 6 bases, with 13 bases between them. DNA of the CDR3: TGTGCCAGCAGCTTAGATGCGTCTCGGGGCGAGCAGTACTTC. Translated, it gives CASSLDASRGEQYF.

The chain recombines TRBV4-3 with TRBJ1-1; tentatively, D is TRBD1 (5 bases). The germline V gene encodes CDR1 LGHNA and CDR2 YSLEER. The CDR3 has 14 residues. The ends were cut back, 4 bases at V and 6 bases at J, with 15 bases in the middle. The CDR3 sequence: CASSPVQGPAEAFF. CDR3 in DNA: TGCGCCAGCAGCCCCGTCCAGGGTCCCGCTGAAGCTTTCTTT.

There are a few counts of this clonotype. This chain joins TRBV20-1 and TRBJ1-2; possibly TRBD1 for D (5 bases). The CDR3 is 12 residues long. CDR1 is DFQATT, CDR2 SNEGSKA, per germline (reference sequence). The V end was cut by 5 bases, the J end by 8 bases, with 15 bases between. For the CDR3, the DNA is TGCAGTGCTCGGGACCTCCTGGGCGGCTACACCTTC. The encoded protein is CSARDLLGGYTF.

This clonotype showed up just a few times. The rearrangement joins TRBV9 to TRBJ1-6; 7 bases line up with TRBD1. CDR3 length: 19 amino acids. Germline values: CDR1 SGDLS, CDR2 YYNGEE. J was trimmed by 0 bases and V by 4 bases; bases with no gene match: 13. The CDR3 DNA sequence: TGTGCCAGCAGCCTAGCCCCCACAGGGGATAGCTCCTATAATTCACCCCTCCACTTT. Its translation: CASSLAPTGDSSYNSPLHF.

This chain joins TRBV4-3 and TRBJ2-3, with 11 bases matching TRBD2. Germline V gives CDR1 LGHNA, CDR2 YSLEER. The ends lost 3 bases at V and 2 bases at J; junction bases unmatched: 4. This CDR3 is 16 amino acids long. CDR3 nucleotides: TGCGCCAGCAGCCAGGGACTAGCGGTAAACACAGATACGCAGTATTTT. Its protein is CASSQGLAVNTDTQYF.

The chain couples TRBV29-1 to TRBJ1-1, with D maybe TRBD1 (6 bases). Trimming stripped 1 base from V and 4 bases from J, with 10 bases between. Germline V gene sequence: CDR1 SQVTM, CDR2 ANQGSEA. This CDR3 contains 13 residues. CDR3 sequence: CSVEGSGVTEAFF. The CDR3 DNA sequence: TGCAGCGTTGAAGGGTCAGGGGTCACTGAAGCTTTCTTT.

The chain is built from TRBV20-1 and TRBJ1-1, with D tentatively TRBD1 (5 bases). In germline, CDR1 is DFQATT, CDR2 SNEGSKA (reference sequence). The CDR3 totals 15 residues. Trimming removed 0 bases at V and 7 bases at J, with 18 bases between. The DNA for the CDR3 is TGCAGTGCTAGAGATCAGCAACCTAGGGGCCTTGAAGCTTTCTTT. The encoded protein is CSARDQQPRGLEAFF.

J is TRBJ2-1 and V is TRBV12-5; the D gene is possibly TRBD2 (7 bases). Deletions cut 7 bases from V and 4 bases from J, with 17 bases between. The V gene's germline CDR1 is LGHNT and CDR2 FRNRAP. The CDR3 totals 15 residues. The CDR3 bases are TGTGCTAGTGCAAAGGGGAGGGGGATATACAATGAGCAGTTCTTC. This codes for CASAKGRGIYNEQFF.

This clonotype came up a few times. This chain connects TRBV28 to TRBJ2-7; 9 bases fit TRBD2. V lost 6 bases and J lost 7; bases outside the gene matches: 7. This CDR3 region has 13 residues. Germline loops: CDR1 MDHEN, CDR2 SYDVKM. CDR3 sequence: CASSAIAGEEQYF. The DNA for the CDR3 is TGTGCCAGCAGCGCGATAGCGGGGGAAGAGCAGTACTTC.

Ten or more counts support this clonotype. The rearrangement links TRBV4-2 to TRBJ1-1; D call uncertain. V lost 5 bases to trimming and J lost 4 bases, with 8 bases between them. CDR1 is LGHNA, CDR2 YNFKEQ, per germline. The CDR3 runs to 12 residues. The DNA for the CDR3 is TGTGCCAGCAGCTCCCACCGCACTGAAGCTTTCTTT. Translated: CASSSHRTEAFF.

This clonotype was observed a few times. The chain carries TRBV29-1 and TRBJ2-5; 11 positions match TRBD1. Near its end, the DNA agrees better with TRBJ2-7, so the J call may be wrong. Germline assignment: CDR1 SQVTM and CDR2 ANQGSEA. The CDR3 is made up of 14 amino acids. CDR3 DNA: TGCAGCGTTGAAGAATTCGGGACAGGGGGCGAGCAGTACTTC. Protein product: CSVEEFGTGGEQYF.

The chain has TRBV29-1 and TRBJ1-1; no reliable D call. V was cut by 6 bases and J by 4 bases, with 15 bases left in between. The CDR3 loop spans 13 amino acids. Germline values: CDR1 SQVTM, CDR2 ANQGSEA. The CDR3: CSVVRRLSTEAFF. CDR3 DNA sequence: TGCAGCGTAGTCCGCAGGTTGTCCACTGAAGCTTTCTTT.

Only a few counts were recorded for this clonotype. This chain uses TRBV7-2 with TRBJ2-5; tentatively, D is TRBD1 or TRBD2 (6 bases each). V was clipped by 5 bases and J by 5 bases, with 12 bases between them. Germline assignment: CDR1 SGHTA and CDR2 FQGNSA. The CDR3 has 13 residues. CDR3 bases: TGTGCCAGCAGCGTTACAGGGAGGGAGACCCAGTACTTC. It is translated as CASSVTGRETQYF.

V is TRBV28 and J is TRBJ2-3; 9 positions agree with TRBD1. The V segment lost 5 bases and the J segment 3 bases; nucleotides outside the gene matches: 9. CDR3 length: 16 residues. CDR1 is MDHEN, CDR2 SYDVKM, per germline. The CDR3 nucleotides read TGTGCCAGCAGTCCTTCCCTGGGACAGGGTACAGATACGCAGTATTTT. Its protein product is CASSPSLGQGTDTQYF.

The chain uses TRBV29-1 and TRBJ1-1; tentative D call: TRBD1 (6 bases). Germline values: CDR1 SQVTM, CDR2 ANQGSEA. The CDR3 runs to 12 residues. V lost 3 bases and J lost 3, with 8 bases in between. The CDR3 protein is CSVEQGHTEAFF. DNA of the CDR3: TGCAGCGTTGAGCAGGGGCACACTGAAGCTTTCTTT.

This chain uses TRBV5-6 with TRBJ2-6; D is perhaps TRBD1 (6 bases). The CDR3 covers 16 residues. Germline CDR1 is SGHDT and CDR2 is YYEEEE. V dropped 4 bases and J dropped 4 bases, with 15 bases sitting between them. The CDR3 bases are TGTGCCAGCAGCCCCCTGGACAGAGGCGGGGCCAACGTCCTGACTTTC. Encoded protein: CASSPLDRGGANVLTF.

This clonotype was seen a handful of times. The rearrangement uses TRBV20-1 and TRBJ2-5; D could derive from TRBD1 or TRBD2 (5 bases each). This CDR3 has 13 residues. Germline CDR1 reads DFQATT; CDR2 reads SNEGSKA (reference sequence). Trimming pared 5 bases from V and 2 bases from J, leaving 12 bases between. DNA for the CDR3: TGCAGTGCTCCCGGGACGGAACAAGAGACCCAGTACTTC. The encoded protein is CSAPGTEQETQYF.

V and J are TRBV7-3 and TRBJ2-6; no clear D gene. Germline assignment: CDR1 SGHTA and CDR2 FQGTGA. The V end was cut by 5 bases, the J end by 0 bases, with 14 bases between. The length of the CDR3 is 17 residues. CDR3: CASSVGDLLSGANVLTF. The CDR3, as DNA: TGTGCCAGCAGCGTAGGTGATCTACTCTCTGGGGCCAACGTCCTGACTTTC.

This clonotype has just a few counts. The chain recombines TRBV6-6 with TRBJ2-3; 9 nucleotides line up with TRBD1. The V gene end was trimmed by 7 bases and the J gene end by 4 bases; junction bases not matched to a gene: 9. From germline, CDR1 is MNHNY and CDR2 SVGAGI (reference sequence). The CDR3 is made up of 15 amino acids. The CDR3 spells CASTRPGQGPDTQYF. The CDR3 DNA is TGTGCCAGCACCCGACCGGGACAGGGACCAGATACGCAGTATTTT.

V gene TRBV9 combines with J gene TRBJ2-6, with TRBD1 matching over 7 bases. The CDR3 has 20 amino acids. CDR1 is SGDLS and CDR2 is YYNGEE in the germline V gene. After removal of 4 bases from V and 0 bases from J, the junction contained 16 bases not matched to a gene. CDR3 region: CASSPRDSPHAYSGANVLTF. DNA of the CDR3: TGTGCCAGCAGCCCCAGGGACAGTCCTCATGCTTACTCTGGGGCCAACGTCCTGACTTTC.

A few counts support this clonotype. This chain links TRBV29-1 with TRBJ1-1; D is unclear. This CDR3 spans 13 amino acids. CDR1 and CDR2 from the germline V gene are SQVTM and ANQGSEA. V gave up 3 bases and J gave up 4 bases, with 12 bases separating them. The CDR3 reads CSVDSRMVTEAFF. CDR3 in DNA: TGCAGCGTTGATTCAAGGATGGTCACTGAAGCTTTCTTT.

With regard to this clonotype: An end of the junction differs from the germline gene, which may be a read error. CDR3 region: CARFIPEFF. The CDR3, as DNA: TGTGCCAGGTTTATCCCGGAGTTCTTC. The J gene is TRBJ2-5, the V gene TRBV9; D ambiguous. Germline V CDR1 and CDR2: SGDLS, YYNGEE. The CDR3 has 9 amino acids.

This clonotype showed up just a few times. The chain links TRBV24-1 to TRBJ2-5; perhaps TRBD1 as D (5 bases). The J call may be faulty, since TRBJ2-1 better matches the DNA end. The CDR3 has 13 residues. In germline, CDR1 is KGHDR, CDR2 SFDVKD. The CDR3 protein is CATSDSIQVEQFF. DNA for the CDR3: TGTGCCACCAGTGATTCCATACAGGTCGAGCAGTTCTTC.

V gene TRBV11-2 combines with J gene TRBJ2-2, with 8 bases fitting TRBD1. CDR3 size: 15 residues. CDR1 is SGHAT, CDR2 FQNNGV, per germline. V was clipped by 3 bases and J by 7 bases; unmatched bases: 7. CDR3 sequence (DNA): TGTGCCAGCAGCTTGGGTCAGGGGGCTAACGGGGAGCTGTTTTTT. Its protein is CASSLGQGANGELFF.

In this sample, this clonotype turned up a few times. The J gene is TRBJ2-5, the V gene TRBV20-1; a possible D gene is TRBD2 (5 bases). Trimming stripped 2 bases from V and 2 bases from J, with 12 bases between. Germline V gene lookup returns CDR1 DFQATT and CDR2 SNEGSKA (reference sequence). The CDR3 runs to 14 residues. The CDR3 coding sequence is TGCAGTGCTAGACTAGCCCCTACACAAGAGACCCAGTACTTC. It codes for CSARLAPTQETQYF.

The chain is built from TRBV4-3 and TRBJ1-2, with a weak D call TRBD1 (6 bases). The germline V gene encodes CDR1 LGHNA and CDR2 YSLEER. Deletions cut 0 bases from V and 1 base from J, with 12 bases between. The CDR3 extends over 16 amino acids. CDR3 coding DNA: TGCGCCAGCAGCCAAGACAGGACAGCGATTAACTATGGCTACACCTTC. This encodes CASSQDRTAINYGYTF.